This is a list of T cell receptor beta chains from one sample in a study of type 1 regulatory T cells. TCRdb reanalysed the reads using MiXCR and keeps one entry per CDR3 protein. The sample lists approximately 43,000 distinct CDR3 sequences, more than 10% occurring once. Which antigens these TCRs recognize remains unknown. Sequenced: cultured non-Tr1 T cells, either the whole culture or a sorted T cell fraction (not recorded which). The receptors stem from a human donor in good health. The CDR3 runs from the conserved cysteine through the conserved F or W. A D gene is named only where the DNA matches it firmly. Rows give clone size only sometimes, using once, few, many, or a class for an expanded clone.

.,.,TRBV19,TRBJ1-5,TGTGCCAGTAGTTCCACAGGGTATAGCAATCAGCCCCAGCATTTT,CASSSTGYSNQPQHF
.,many,TRBV7-2,TRBJ2-3,TGTGCCAGCAGCCGGCGCACAGATACGCAGTATTTT,CASSRRTDTQYF
.,many,TRBV19,TRBJ1-5,TGTGCCAGTAGTATTGAGGGAGAAAACAATCAGCCCCAGCATTTT,CASSIEGENNQPQHF
TRBD2,many,TRBV7-2,TRBJ2-7,TGTGCCAGCAGCGAAAGATGGCGGGAGCCCGGCTACGAGCAGTACTTC,CASSERWREPGYEQYF
.,many,TRBV20-1,TRBJ1-5,TGCAGTGCCTGGGACGGCAACAATCAGCCCCAGCATTTT,CSAWDGNNQPQHF
.,few,TRBV4-2,TRBJ2-1,TGTGCCAGCAGCCAAGAACGCTACAATGAGCAGTTCTTC,CASSQERYNEQFF
TRBD1,many,TRBV27,TRBJ1-4,TGTGCCAGCAGTCTCTCACCCCTGGACAGGGGAGGTTTTCGTGAAAAACTGTTTTTT,CASSLSPLDRGGFREKLFF
TRBD1,.,TRBV7-2,TRBJ2-3,TGTGCCAGCAGCTTGACGGGACAGATCACAGATACGCAGTATTTT,CASSLTGQITDTQYF
TRBD2,.,TRBV5-4,TRBJ2-5,TGTGCCAGCAGCTTGGCTGGACTAGTCGGAGAGACCCAGTACTTC,CASSLAGLVGETQYF
.,.,TRBV4-3,TRBJ2-1,TGCGCCAGCAGCCATCCCCGGGTAGGGTCTCAGAGGAATGAGCAGTTCTTC,CASSHPRVGSQRNEQFF
TRBD2,many,TRBV9,TRBJ2-2,TGTGCCAGCTCTCCGGGACTAGGGAACACCGGGGAGCTGTTTTTT,CASSPGLGNTGELFF
.,many,TRBV6-1,TRBJ2-2,TGTGCCAGCAGTGAAGTCGGGACCGGGGAGCTGTTTTTT,CASSEVGTGELFF
TRBD2,.,TRBV7-2,TRBJ2-2,TGTGCCAGCAGGACTAGCTTTGGGACCGGGGAGCTGTTTTTT,CASRTSFGTGELFF
TRBD2,many,TRBV7-7,TRBJ2-1,TGTGCTAGCAGCTTAGCGGGTCGTCACAATGAGCAGTTCTTC,CASSLAGRHNEQFF
.,few,TRBV30,TRBJ2-7,TGTGCCTGGGGGCGGAGAACAGAGGGCGAGCAGTACTTC,CAWGRRTEGEQYF
.,few,TRBV7-2,TRBJ2-7,TGTGCCAGCAGATCGACCGCCCCCAACGAGCAGTACTTC,CASRSTAPNEQYF
TRBD2,medium-sized,TRBV5-1,TRBJ2-5,TGCGCCAGCAGCTTGGGCGTACTAGCGCAAGAGACCCAGTACTTC,CASSLGVLAQETQYF
.,few,TRBV5-1,TRBJ1-3,TGCGCCAGCAGCTACACCACTGGAAACACCATATATTTT,CASSYTTGNTIYF
TRBD1,.,TRBV6-6,TRBJ1-5,TGTGCCAGCAGTTACGGACAGGGGGGGCAGCCCCAGCATTTT,CASSYGQGGQPQHF
TRBD2,many,TRBV10-3,TRBJ2-7,TGTGCCTCACGGACTAGCGGAACCTACGAGCAGTACTTC,CASRTSGTYEQYF
.,few,TRBV20-1,TRBJ2-2,TGCAGTGCGAGACTCCTTAACACCGGGGAGCTGTTTTTT,CSARLLNTGELFF
.,many,TRBV28,TRBJ1-5,TGTGCCAGCAGTTTGCCAACAGGGTACAATCAGCCCCAGCATTTT,CASSLPTGYNQPQHF
.,.,TRBV6-1,TRBJ1-5,TGTGCCATTCAACAGGTTGCTGTCAACCAGCCCCAGCATTTT,CAIQQVAVNQPQHF
.,many,TRBV11-2,TRBJ1-6,TGTGCCAGCAGCTTAGGTCAGGGCCCGACTTCACCCCTCCACTTT,CASSLGQGPTSPLHF
TRBD1,many,TRBV12-3/TRBV12-4,TRBJ1-2,TGTGCCAGCAGTTCCGGACAGGGGAGAGGCTACACCTTC,CASSSGQGRGYTF
TRBD1,.,TRBV5-5,TRBJ1-6,TGTGCCAGCAGCCCAAGTCAAGCCCTGACAGGGGGAAATTCACCCCTCCACTTT,CASSPSQALTGGNSPLHF
.,.,TRBV20-1,TRBJ2-6,TGCAGTGCTACCCGGGGATTCTCTGGGGCCAACGTCCTGACTTTC,CSATRGFSGANVLTF
.,many,TRBV6-6,TRBJ1-5,TGTGCCAGCAGCCCCCAGGCCTCTTCCCTTGGGAACAATCAGCCCCAGCATTTT,CASSPQASSLGNNQPQHF
TRBD2,few,TRBV2,TRBJ2-6,TGTGCCAGCAACAGAGCGGGACTCGACTCTGGGGCCAACGTCCTGACTTTC,CASNRAGLDSGANVLTF
.,many,TRBV7-2,TRBJ2-5,TGTGCCAGCAGCTTAAAGACTACCCATCGGGAGACCCAGTACTTC,CASSLKTTHRETQYF
TRBD2,few,TRBV20-1,TRBJ2-1,TGCAGTGCTAAGCCACTAGCGGGAGGGTACAATGAGCAGTTCTTC,CSAKPLAGGYNEQFF
.,many,TRBV5-1,TRBJ1-2,TGCGCCAGCAGCTTGGCCGGCGAATTAGGCTACACCTTC,CASSLAGELGYTF
TRBD1,.,TRBV7-8,TRBJ2-2,TGTGCCAGCAGGCTACAGGGGGCGGGCACCGGGGAGCTGTTTTTT,CASRLQGAGTGELFF
TRBD2,many,TRBV29-1,TRBJ2-3,TGCAGCTTAGGACTAGCTTCAGATACGCAGTATTTT,CSLGLASDTQYF
.,.,TRBV6-6,TRBJ1-2,TGTGCCAGCATCCCCCGGGACACCCTGAACTATGGCTACACCTTC,CASIPRDTLNYGYTF
.,few,TRBV24-1,TRBJ1-1,TGTGCCACCAGTGATTCTGACGGAGTGAACACTGAAGCTTTCTTT,CATSDSDGVNTEAFF
.,many,TRBV10-3,TRBJ2-6,TGTGCCATCAGTCCAGCTGGGGCCAACGTCCTGACTTTC,CAISPAGANVLTF
TRBD2,.,TRBV5-1,TRBJ2-1,TGCGCCAGCAGCGGGACTAGCGGGAGGGCCAATGAGCAGTTCTTC,CASSGTSGRANEQFF
.,many,TRBV30,TRBJ1-4,TGTGCCTGGAGTGTAGGTGGGAGTAATGAAAAACTGTTTTTT,CAWSVGGSNEKLFF
.,.,TRBV5-6,TRBJ2-7,TGTGCCAGCAGCTTGGTAGGGCCCAACGAGCAGTACTTC,CASSLVGPNEQYF
.,.,TRBV20-1,TRBJ2-7,TGCAGTGCTAGCGTTCTTAGCTCCTACGAGCAGTACTTC,CSASVLSSYEQYF
.,few,TRBV28,TRBJ2-7,TGTGCCAGCAGCCCGGGACACAACTACGAGCAGTACTTC,CASSPGHNYEQYF
.,many,TRBV5-1,TRBJ1-6,TGCGCCAGCAGCCCGGACAGCTCCTATAATTCACCCCTCCACTTT,CASSPDSSYNSPLHF
.,many,TRBV10-3,TRBJ2-5,TGTGCCATCAGCTGGACGGAGAAAGAGACCCAGTACTTC,CAISWTEKETQYF
.,few,TRBV6-6,TRBJ2-7,TGTGCCAGCAGCAAGACAGATTACGAGCAGTACTTC,CASSKTDYEQYF
.,many,TRBV27,TRBJ2-2,TGTGCCAGCAGTCGGGGCCTCCTCGGGGAGCTGTTTTTT,CASSRGLLGELFF
.,many,TRBV18,TRBJ2-3,TGTGCCAGCTCACCGATGCGGGGCACAGATACGCAGTATTTT,CASSPMRGTDTQYF
.,many,TRBV5-6,TRBJ2-7,TGTGCCAGCCACTTCGGTGTTTACGAGCAGTACTTC,CASHFGVYEQYF
.,.,TRBV7-2,TRBJ2-5,TGTGCCAGCAGCTGGTACCAAGAGACCCAGTACTTC,CASSWYQETQYF
TRBD2,few,TRBV20-1,TRBJ2-7,TGCAGTGCTAGAATTGCGGGAGCGATATACGAGCAGTACTTC,CSARIAGAIYEQYF
.,few,TRBV20-1,TRBJ2-1,TGCAGTGCTAGATCTGACTACAATGAGCAGTTCTTC,CSARSDYNEQFF
.,many,TRBV5-1,TRBJ2-1,TGCGCCAGCAGCTTACAGGACAATGAGCAGTTCTTC,CASSLQDNEQFF
.,many,TRBV6-1,TRBJ2-1,TGTGCCAGCAGTGAAGAACGAGGCCGCGATGAGCAGTTCTTC,CASSEERGRDEQFF
.,few,TRBV20-1,TRBJ2-7,TGCAGTGCCCCCCGCGGTAGCGGCACCTACGAGCAGTACTTC,CSAPRGSGTYEQYF
TRBD2,few,TRBV3-1,TRBJ2-4,TGTGCCAGCAGCCCGTGGACACCTAGCGGGAGGGCCCCCAAAAACATTCAGTACTTC,CASSPWTPSGRAPKNIQYF
.,many,TRBV20-1,TRBJ2-1,TGCAGTGCTAGAGACGTCAGGGTTTGGGGGAATGAGCAGTTCTTC,CSARDVRVWGNEQFF
.,many,TRBV20-1,TRBJ1-6,TGCAGTGCTAGAGGACAGTTAGGGCATTCACCCCTCCACTTT,CSARGQLGHSPLHF